This T cell receptor beta chain emerged from a study of regulatory T cells in long-lasting Graves disease. Time point of the sample: persistent/refractory GD, antithyroid drugs over 5 years with positive TRAb. With RNA extracted from PBMCs as input, the TCR library was made. This clonotype has just a few counts. Its antigen is unidentified. Germline assignment: CDR1 MGHRA and CDR2 YSYEKL. Trimming took 4 bases from V and 2 from J, leaving 9 bases between them. CDR3 length: 14 residues. Building the TCR beta libraries relied on iRepertoire HTBI primers, and CDR3 regions underwent Arm-PCR. A single record per CDR3 protein comes from TCRdb applying MiXCR to the multiplex PCR reads. This table holds nearly 350,000 distinct CDR3 sequences, around 20% found once. General study findings and limits: Persistent disease samples used TRBV28, TRBJ1-2 and TRBJ2-5 preferentially.

The chain combines TRBV4-1 with TRBJ1-5; no definite D call. This specimen consisted of peripheral blood mononuclear cells (PBMCs), obtained when the disease was refractory, from a patient treated with antithyroid drugs. This TCR came from a female donor with Graves disease. For the CDR3, the DNA is TGCGCCAGCAGCCTTCAGGTCGGCAATCAGCCCCAGCATTTT. Translated: CASSLQVGNQPQHF.